The 26 T cell receptor beta chains reported below all come from one sample, sequenced in a study of blood T cell repertoires in COVID-19 (dated by TCRdb to 2020 to 2022). Libraries were built with the immunoSEQ multiplex PCR assay. The immuneACCESS repertoire file appears here via TCRdb, limited to in-frame rearrangements. These files lack a portion of the clones; in checked studies, under half of the deficit traces to unresolved V genes, and the cause of the others is not known. The sample table shows 70,000 to 90,000 clones, and approximately 79% are seen once. The top ten constitute over 9% of the sample. Sequenced input: peripheral blood. The receptors here all came from a man in his 70s with acute or convalescent COVID-19.

The V call is TRBV24-1, the J call TRBJ2-3; the D gene is possibly TRBD1 (5 bases). The V gene lost 5 bases and the J gene lost 2 bases, with 10 bases spanning the gap. CDR3 length equals 14 residues. Germline loops: CDR1 KGHDR, CDR2 SFDVKD. CDR3: CATSVGAATDTQYF. DNA for the CDR3: TGTGCCACCAGTGTAGGGGCAGCCACAGATACGCAGTATTTT.

The chain combines TRBV5-1 with TRBJ2-7; a possible D gene is TRBD1 (6 bases). The CDR3 spans 14 residues. Germline loops: CDR1 SGHRS, CDR2 YFSETQ. The germline V and J ends were trimmed by 0 bases and 3 bases, with 10 bases remaining between them. In DNA form, the CDR3 reads TGCGCCAGCAGCTTGGGGACAGTTGACTACGAGCAGTACTTC. It translates to CASSLGTVDYEQYF. Full variable domain (rest looked up from reference TRBV5-1 and TRBJ2-7): KAGVTQTPRYLIKTRGQQVTLSCSPISGHRSVSWYQQTPGQGLQFLFEYFSETQRNKGNFPGRFSGRQFSNSRSEMNVSTLELGDSALYLCASSLGTVDYEQYFGPGTRLTVT.

A few counts support this clone. This chain connects TRBV4-1 to TRBJ2-3, with D unclear. This CDR3 contains 12 residues. Germline V gives CDR1 MGHRA, CDR2 YSYEKL. Trimming removed 1 base at V and 4 bases at J, with 3 bases between. CDR3 DNA sequence: TGCGCCAGCAGCCAAGTCGCAGATACGCAGTATTTT. This encodes CASSQVADTQYF.

This clone was picked up a small number of times. This chain connects TRBV19 to TRBJ1-5, with a possible D match to TRBD1 (5 bases). The germline V gene encodes CDR1 LNHDA and CDR2 SQIVND (reference sequence). Trimming removed 5 bases from V and 5 bases from J, with 19 bases in between. The CDR3 length is 16 residues. The chain's CDR3 is CASSPQTARRYQPQHF. For the CDR3, the DNA is TGTGCCAGTAGTCCCCAGACAGCGCGGAGATATCAGCCCCAGCATTTT.

The chain couples TRBV20-1 to TRBJ1-5; D might be TRBD1 (5 bases). V lost 3 bases and J 5 bases, leaving 8 bases between the germline ends. The germline gives CDR1 DFQATT, CDR2 SNEGSKA (reference sequence). The CDR3 contains 12 residues. CDR3 sequence: CSASTGDQPQHF. The DNA of the CDR3 is TGCAGTGCTAGTACAGGAGATCAGCCCCAGCATTTT.

The table lists this clone with a count of one. The chain couples TRBV27 to TRBJ2-1; 9 bases match TRBD1. Germline V lookup: CDR1 MNHEY, CDR2 SMNVEV (reference sequence). This CDR3 comprises 15 residues. After removal of 2 bases from V and 7 bases from J, the junction contained 6 bases not matched to a gene. CDR3 sequence (DNA): TGTGCCAGCAGTTTAAGGGACAGGGCTGGAAATGAGCAGTTCTTC. It is translated as CASSLRDRAGNEQFF.

V and J are TRBV10-1 and TRBJ1-1; D is perhaps TRBD1 (5 bases). Germline CDR1 is WNHNN and CDR2 is SYGVQD (reference sequence). There are 13 residues in the CDR3. Deletions cut 5 bases from V and 3 bases from J, with 10 bases between. CDR3 sequence (DNA): TGCGCCAGCAGTTCCCAGGGATACACTGAAGCTTTCTTT. Protein product: CASSSQGYTEAFF.

The chain is built from TRBV18 and TRBJ2-1, with D possibly TRBD2 on 5 matching bases. Germline V gene lookup returns CDR1 KGHSH and CDR2 LQKENI. Between the trimmed V and J ends, which lost 2 bases and 6 bases, there was a span of 8 bases. The CDR3 has 13 amino acids. The chain's CDR3 is CASSPGLANEQFF. CDR3 bases: TGTGCCAGCTCACCAGGCCTAGCCAATGAGCAGTTCTTC.

V usage is TRBV9 and J usage is TRBJ1-6, with TRBD1 matching over 9 bases. The V gene's germline CDR1 is SGDLS and CDR2 YYNGEE. This CDR3 has 15 amino acids. The J segment lost 7 bases and the V segment lost 3 bases, leaving 5 bases of the junction unmatched. CDR3 amino acids: CASSDTGGVNSPLHF. Written as DNA, the CDR3 is TGTGCCAGCAGCGATACAGGGGGCGTCAATTCACCCCTCCACTTT.

This clone has just a few counts. The V call is TRBV6-1, the J call TRBJ1-2; unclear D gene. This CDR3 is built from 15 residues. Germline CDR1 reads MNHNS; CDR2 reads SASEGT. V was cut by 1 base and J by 1 base, with 10 bases left in between. CDR3 in DNA: TGTGCCAGCAGTGAAGGAGTCCTTTTTAACTATGGCTACACCTTC. Its protein is CASSEGVLFNYGYTF.

The chain recombines TRBV11-3 with TRBJ2-1; no reliable D call. The germline V and J ends were trimmed by 5 bases and 0 bases, with 11 bases remaining between them. The CDR3 has 15 amino acids. Germline loops: CDR1 SGHNT, CDR2 YENEEA. CDR3 coding DNA: TGTGCCAGCAGCCCCGGTGGTAGCTCCTACAATGAGCAGTTCTTC. This codes for CASSPGGSSYNEQFF.

This sequence joins TRBV14 and TRBJ1-2; 8 nucleotides line up with TRBD1. V gave up 0 bases and J gave up 4 bases; unmatched junction bases: 1. The germline gives CDR1 SGHDN, CDR2 FVKESK. CDR3 length equals 14 residues. The CDR3 protein is CASSQDTGGYGYTF. The CDR3 coding sequence is TGTGCCAGCAGCCAAGATACAGGGGGCTATGGCTACACCTTC. Together with reference TRBV14 and TRBJ1-2, the CDR3 gives the full variable domain: EAGVTQFPSHSVIEKGQTVTLRCDPISGHDNLYWYRRVMGKEIKFLLHFVKESKQDESGMPNNRFLAERTGGTYSTLKVQPAELEDSGVYFCASSQDTGGYGYTFGSGTRLTVV.

The chain employs TRBV7-2 and TRBJ2-1; TRBD2 aligns across 9 bases. The CDR3 totals 15 residues. The germline V gene has CDR1 SGHTA and CDR2 FQGNSA. With V trimmed by 1 base and J by 7 bases, 5 bases remained unmatched. The CDR3 DNA reads as TGTGCCAGCAGCTTAGTGGTAGCGGGGGAAAATGAGCAGTTCTTC. Its protein is CASSLVVAGENEQFF.

The rearrangement links TRBV7-9 to TRBJ1-5; TRBD1 matches 8 bases. Germline loops: CDR1 SEHNR, CDR2 FQNEAQ (reference sequence). This CDR3 is built from 15 residues. After removal of 1 base from V and 1 base from J, the junction contained 0 bases not matched to a gene. This chain's CDR3 is CASSLGTGSNQPQHF. The DNA of the CDR3 is TGTGCCAGCAGCTTAGGGACAGGGAGCAATCAGCCCCAGCATTTT.

The V call is TRBV13, the J call TRBJ1-1; no reliable D call. The V gene lost 5 bases and the J gene lost 5 bases, with 15 bases spanning the gap. Germline CDR1 reads PRHDT; CDR2 reads FYEKMQ (reference sequence). CDR3 length: 14 amino acids. The CDR3 DNA reads as TGTGCCAGCAGCCCCTTACAGACGGGGACTGAAGCTTTCTTT. As protein: CASSPLQTGTEAFF.

The chain is built from TRBV4-1 and TRBJ1-2, with D tentatively TRBD1 (6 bases). The CDR3 extends over 16 amino acids. Germline CDR1 is MGHRA and CDR2 is YSYEKL. The germline V and J ends were trimmed by 2 bases and 8 bases, with 21 bases remaining between them. The CDR3 here is CASSQLIRGRVRGYTF. CDR3 nucleotides: TGCGCCAGCAGCCAACTGATCAGGGGACGAGTTCGGGGCTACACCTTC.

This chain joins TRBV2 and TRBJ1-1; possible D gene TRBD1, 5 bases. Looked up from germline, CDR1 is SNHLY and CDR2 is FYNNEI. Trimming cost V 3 bases and J 3 bases, with 8 bases left between them. This CDR3 comprises 13 residues. The CDR3 reads CASSEGLDTEAFF. The CDR3 DNA follows: TGTGCCAGCAGTGAGGGACTAGACACTGAAGCTTTCTTT. The whole variable domain, filled in from reference TRBV2 and TRBJ1-1, reads EPEVTQTPSHQVTQMGQEVILRCVPISNHLYFYWYRQILGQKVEFLVSFYNNEISEKSEIFDDQFSVERPDGSNFTLKIRSTKLEDSAMYFCASSEGLDTEAFFGQGTRLTVV.

The rearrangement uses TRBV19 and TRBJ1-5, with a possible D match to TRBD1 (5 bases). Germline lookup yields CDR1 LNHDA and CDR2 SQIVND (reference sequence). The CDR3 has 13 residues. V was shortened by 4 bases and J by 7 bases, with 11 bases between the two germline ends. DNA of the CDR3: TGTGCCAGTAGTACCAGGGAGGTCCAGCCCCAGCATTTT. This gives the protein CASSTREVQPQHF. Filled out from reference TRBV19 and TRBJ1-5, the complete variable domain reads DGGITQSPKYLFRKEGQNVTLSCEQNLNHDAMYWYRQDPGQGLRLIYYSQIVNDFQKGDIAEGYSVSREKKESFPLTVTSAQKNPTAFYLCASSTREVQPQHFGDGTRLSIL.

There are a few counts of this clone. The chain has TRBV6-5 and TRBJ1-5; D perhaps matches TRBD1 (5 bases). Germline values: CDR1 MNHEY, CDR2 SVGAGI. CDR3 length equals 13 residues. V was cut by 8 bases and J by 6 bases, with 14 bases left in between. CDR3 DNA sequence: TGTGCCAGCGCCCAGATGGGGGGTCAGCCCCAGCATTTT. Residues: CASAQMGGQPQHF.

The rearrangement links TRBV28 to TRBJ2-7, with 7 bases fitting TRBD1. The CDR3 covers 14 residues. V was clipped by 3 bases and J by 2 bases; unmatched bases: 4. Germline CDR1 is MDHEN and CDR2 is SYDVKM. The CDR3 sequence is CASSLTGNPYEQYV. CDR3 nucleotide sequence: TGTGCCAGCAGTTTGACAGGGAATCCCTACGAGCAGTACGTC.

This clone was observed a few times. V gene TRBV2 combines with J gene TRBJ1-4; D might be TRBD1 (5 bases). Trimming left V 0 bases short and J 14 bases short, with 16 bases between. CDR1 and CDR2 (germline): SNHLY, FYNNEI. The CDR3 sequence is 14 residues long. The CDR3 loop reads CASSEALRGKGLFF. In DNA form, the CDR3 reads TGTGCCAGCAGTGAAGCGCTTCGGGGGAAGGGGCTGTTTTTT.

The chain's CDR3 is CASSLEGALTYEQYF. Written as DNA, the CDR3 is TGTGCCAGCAGCTTAGAGGGGGCCCTAACCTACGAGCAGTACTTC. The chain links TRBV7-8 to TRBJ2-7, with 7 positions matching TRBD1. V was clipped by 1 base and J by 2 bases; unmatched bases: 5. Germline V gives CDR1 SGHVS, CDR2 FQNEAQ. This CDR3 is 15 amino acids long.

This clone occurred once. The V and J genes are TRBV11-2 and TRBJ2-6; 7 bases agree with TRBD1. V lost 6 bases to trimming and J lost 2 bases; unmatched junction nucleotides: 4. The CDR3 runs 15 residues. Germline V CDR1 and CDR2: SGHAT, FQNNGV. CDR3 amino acids: CASSLDRAGANVLTF. The CDR3 region has the DNA TGTGCCAGCAGTCTTGACAGGGCTGGGGCCAACGTCCTGACTTTC.

V is TRBV6-5 and J is TRBJ1-3; D gene unclear. Trimming left V 6 bases short and J 2 bases short, with 5 bases between. Germline values: CDR1 MNHEY, CDR2 SVGAGI. CDR3 size: 12 residues. The CDR3 region has the DNA TGTGCCAGCAGACTGGCTGGAAACACCATATATTTT. Translation gives CASRLAGNTIYF.

V gene TRBV9 combines with J gene TRBJ2-7, with no clear D. V was shortened by 4 bases and J by 1 base, with 15 bases between the two germline ends. Germline V gene sequence: CDR1 SGDLS, CDR2 YYNGEE. The CDR3 length is 15 residues. CDR3 amino acids: CASSLNEPGSYEQYF. The CDR3 DNA is TGTGCCAGCAGCTTAAACGAACCGGGTTCCTACGAGCAGTACTTC.

This clone was observed at least ten times. The junction departs from the called germline gene at one end, perhaps through a read error. The J gene is TRBJ2-5, the V gene TRBV18, with 9 bases lining up with TRBD1. The CDR3 has 12 amino acids. Germline CDR1 reads KGHSH; CDR2 reads LQKENI. CDR3 DNA sequence: TGTGCCAGCTCACCACCGGGGACAGGGTTGGACTTC. Translation: CASSPPGTGLDF.